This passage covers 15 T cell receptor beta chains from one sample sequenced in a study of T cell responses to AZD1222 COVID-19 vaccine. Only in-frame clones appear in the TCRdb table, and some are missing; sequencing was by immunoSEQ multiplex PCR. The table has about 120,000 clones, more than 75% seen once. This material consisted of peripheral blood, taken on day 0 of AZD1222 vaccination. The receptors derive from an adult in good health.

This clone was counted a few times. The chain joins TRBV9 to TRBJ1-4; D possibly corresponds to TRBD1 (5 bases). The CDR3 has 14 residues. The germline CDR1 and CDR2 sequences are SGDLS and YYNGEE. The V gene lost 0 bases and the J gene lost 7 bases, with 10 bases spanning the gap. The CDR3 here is CASSVGQGSEKLFF. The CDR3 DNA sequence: TGTGCCAGCAGCGTAGGCCAGGGTTCTGAAAAACTGTTTTTT. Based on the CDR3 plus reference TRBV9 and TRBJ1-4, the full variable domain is DSGVTQTPKHLITATGQRVTLRCSPRSGDLSVYWYQQSLDQGLQFLIQYYNGEERAKGNILERFSAQQFPDLHSELNLSSLELGDSALYFCASSVGQGSEKLFFGSGTQLSVL.

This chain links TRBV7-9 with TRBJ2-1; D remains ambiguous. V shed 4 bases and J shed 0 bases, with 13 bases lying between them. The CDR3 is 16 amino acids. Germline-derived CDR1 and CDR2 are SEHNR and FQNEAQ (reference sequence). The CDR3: CASSYWALSSYNEQFF. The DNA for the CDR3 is TGTGCCAGCAGCTATTGGGCGTTAAGCTCCTACAATGAGCAGTTCTTC. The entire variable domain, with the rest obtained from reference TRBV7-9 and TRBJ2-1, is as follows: DTGVSQNPRHKITKRGQNVTFRCDPISEHNRLYWYRQTLGQGPEFLTYFQNEAQLEKSRLLSDRFSAERPKGSFSTLEIQRTEQGDSAMYLCASSYWALSSYNEQFFGPGTRLTVL.

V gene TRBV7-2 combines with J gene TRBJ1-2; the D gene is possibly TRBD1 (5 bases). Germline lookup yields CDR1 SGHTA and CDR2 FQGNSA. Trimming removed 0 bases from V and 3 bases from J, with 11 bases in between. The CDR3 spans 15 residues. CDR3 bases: TGTGCCAGCAGCTTAGCGGGACCGAGTGACTATGGCTACACCTTC. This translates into CASSLAGPSDYGYTF. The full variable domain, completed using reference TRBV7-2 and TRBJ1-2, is GAGVSQSPSNKVTEKGKDVELRCDPISGHTALYWYRQSLGQGLEFLIYFQGNSAPDKSGLPSDRFSAERTGGSVSTLTIQRTQQEDSAVYLCASSLAGPSDYGYTFGSGTRLTVV.

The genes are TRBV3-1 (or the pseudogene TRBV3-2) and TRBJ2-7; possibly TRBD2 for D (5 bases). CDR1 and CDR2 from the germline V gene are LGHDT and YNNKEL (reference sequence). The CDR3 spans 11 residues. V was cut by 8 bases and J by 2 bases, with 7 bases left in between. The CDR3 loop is CASRGTYEQYF. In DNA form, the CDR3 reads TGTGCCAGCCGAGGGACCTACGAGCAGTACTTC.

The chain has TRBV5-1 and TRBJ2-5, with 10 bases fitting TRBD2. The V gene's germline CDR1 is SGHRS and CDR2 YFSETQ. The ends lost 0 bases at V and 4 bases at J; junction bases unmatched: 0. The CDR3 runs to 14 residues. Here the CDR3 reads CASSLGLAGETQYF. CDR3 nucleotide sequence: TGCGCCAGCAGCTTGGGACTAGCGGGAGAGACCCAGTACTTC.

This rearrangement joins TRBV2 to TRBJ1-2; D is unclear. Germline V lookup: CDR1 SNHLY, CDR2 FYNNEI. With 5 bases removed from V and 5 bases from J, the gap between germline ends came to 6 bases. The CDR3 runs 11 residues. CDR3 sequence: CASSWEYGYTF. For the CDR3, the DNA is TGTGCCAGCAGTTGGGAATATGGCTACACCTTC.

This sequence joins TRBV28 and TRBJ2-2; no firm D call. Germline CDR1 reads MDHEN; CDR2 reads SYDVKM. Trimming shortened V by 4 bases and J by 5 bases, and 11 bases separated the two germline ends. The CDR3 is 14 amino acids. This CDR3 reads CASSSQPATGELFF. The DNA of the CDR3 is TGTGCCAGCAGTTCCCAACCCGCTACCGGGGAGCTGTTTTTT.

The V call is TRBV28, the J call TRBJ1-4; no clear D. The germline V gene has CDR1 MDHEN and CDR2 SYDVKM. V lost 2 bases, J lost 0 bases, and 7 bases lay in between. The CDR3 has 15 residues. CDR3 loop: CASSLLDATNEKLFF. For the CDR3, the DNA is TGTGCCAGCAGTTTACTAGATGCAACTAATGAAAAACTGTTTTTT.

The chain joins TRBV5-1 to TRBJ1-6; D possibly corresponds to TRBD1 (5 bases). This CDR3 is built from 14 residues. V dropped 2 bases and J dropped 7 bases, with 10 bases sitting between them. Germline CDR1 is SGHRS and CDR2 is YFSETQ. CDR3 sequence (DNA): TGCGCCAGCAGCTTTGACAGCAAGAATTCACCCCTCCACTTT. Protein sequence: CASSFDSKNSPLHF.

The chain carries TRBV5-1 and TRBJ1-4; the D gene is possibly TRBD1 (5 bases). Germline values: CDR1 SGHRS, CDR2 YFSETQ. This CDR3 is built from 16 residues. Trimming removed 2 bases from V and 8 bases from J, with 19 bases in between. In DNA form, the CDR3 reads TGCGCCAGCAGCTTTGGGGTAATTCAGGGTAACGAAAAACTGTTTTTT. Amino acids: CASSFGVIQGNEKLFF.

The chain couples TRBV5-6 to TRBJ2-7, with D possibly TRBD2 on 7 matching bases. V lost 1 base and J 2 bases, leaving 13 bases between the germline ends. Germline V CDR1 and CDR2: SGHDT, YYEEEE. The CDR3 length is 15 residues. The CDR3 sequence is CASSLSGGGPYEQYF. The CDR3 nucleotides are TGTGCCAGCAGCTTGAGTGGGGGGGGCCCCTACGAGCAGTACTTC.

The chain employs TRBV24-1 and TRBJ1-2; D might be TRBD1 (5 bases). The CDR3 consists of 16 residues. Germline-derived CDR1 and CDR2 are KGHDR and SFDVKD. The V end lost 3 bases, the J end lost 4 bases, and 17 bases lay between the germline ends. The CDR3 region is CATSDSWGPTGYGYTF. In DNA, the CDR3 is TGTGCCACCAGTGATAGCTGGGGCCCTACGGGCTATGGCTACACCTTC.

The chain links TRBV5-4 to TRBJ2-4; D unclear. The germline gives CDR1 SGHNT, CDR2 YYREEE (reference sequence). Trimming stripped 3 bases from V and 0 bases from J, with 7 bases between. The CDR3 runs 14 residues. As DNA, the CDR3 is TGTGCCAGCAGCTCAACGGTAGCCAAAAACATTCAGTACTTC. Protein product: CASSSTVAKNIQYF.

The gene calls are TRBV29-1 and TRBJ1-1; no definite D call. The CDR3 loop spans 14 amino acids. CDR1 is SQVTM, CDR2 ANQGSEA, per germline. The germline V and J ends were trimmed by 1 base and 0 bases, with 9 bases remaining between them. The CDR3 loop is CSVEVGPVNTEAFF. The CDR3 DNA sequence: TGCAGCGTTGAAGTCGGGCCAGTGAACACTGAAGCTTTCTTT.

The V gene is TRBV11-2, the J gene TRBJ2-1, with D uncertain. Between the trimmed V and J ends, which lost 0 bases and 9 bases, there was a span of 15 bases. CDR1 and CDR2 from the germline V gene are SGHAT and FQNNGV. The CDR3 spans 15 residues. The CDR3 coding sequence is TGTGCCAGCAGCTTAGAGTCGGCACCCTTTGGTGAGCAGTTCTTC. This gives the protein CASSLESAPFGEQFF. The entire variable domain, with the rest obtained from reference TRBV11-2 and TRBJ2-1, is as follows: EAGVAQSPRYKIIEKRQSVAFWCNPISGHATLYWYQQILGQGPKLLIQFQNNGVVDDSQLPKDRFSAERLKGVDSTLKIQPAKLEDSAVYLCASSLESAPFGEQFFGPGTRLTVL.